This TCR beta chain emerged from a study of blood T cell repertoires in COVID-19. Study information: Nucleic acid was either cDNA or gDNA, and it came from T cells, B-cell-depleted T cells, or PBMCs.

In the original analysis: Using reference gene primer amplification, nucleated cell counts were estimated. The protocol was immunoSEQ multiplex PCR, while the TCRdb copy is restricted to in-frame clones and leaves out a portion. V, J and clone size derive from that table, while D and trimming were established from the DNA sequence. Of 210,000 or so clones in the sample, approximately 80% are singletons; the top ten hold under 10%. The CDR3 is made up of 14 amino acids. Germline V gene sequence: CDR1 SGHNT, CDR2 YYREEE (reference sequence). With V trimmed by 3 bases and J by 5 bases, 6 bases remained unmatched.

The sequenced material came from peripheral blood. The rearrangement joins TRBV5-4 to TRBJ2-5, with 8 bases matching TRBD1. This clonotype originated in a woman aged 80 or over with COVID-19, enrolled during active disease. Here the CDR3 reads CASSSGQDRETQYF. Written as DNA, the CDR3 is TGTGCCAGCAGCTCGGGACAGGACCGGGAGACCCAGTACTTC.